The rows below give T cell receptor beta chains drawn from one sample of a study of blood T cell repertoires in COVID-19. Profiled with immunoSEQ multiplex PCR; TCRdb holds only in-frame clones, not every one. The sample includes a few hundred thousand clones, 90% of them seen just once. Sample: PBMCs or T cells enriched from blood (not recorded which). These receptors originate from a man aged 25-45 years who had recovered from COVID-19. Each CDR3 is given with its conserved first and last residue.

v_gene	len	CDR3aa
TRBV19	14	CASSIVLPGTEAFF
TRBV19	14	CASSIKKGDTEAFF
TRBV7-9	15	CASSLFAGDSYEQYF
TRBV27	15	CASSPSYGFYNEQFF
TRBV10-1	15	CASSWDTGENTEAFF
TRBV24-1	14	CATSATGSGYGYTF
TRBV6-5	15	CASLGGFGSNQPQHF
TRBV6-2/TRBV6-3	14	CASSYVSGDNEQFF
TRBV30	13	CAWSADRGYGYTF
TRBV5-8	17	CASSLARQGPRDTEAFF
TRBV9	17	CASSVAPGTGDGPEAFF
TRBV9	12	CASSAGGHHAVF
TRBV5-5	17	CASSPSSHRRGGSPLHF
TRBV5-4	15	CASSLGGDQNTEAFF
TRBV6-4	13	CASSDTGNSPLHF
TRBV5-4	14	CASSITGYNSPLHF
TRBV4-3	15	CASSQEGSGRYTQYF
TRBV7-7	15	CASSLGTSVHNEQFF
TRBV28	14	CASSLGANTDTQYF
TRBV28	15	CASSPFGTAKGEAFF
TRBV3-1/TRBV3-2	17	CASSQEGSGGAGDTQYF
TRBV11-2	15	CASSLGVGFEDEQFF
TRBV3-1/TRBV3-2	19	CASSQGSLLVGSSYNEQFF
TRBV5-6	15	CASSSAGAGANVLTF
TRBV5-1	16	CASSFTSGGALNEQFF
TRBV5-1	13	CASSLWANTEAFF
TRBV3-1/TRBV3-2	15	CASSHSGGPQETQYF
TRBV11-2	13	CASRGQSRETQYF
TRBV9	15	CASSPWARDNQPQHF
TRBV7-6	19	CASSLLGQGAVNLQETQYF
TRBV7-9	13	CAILLAAYNEQFF
TRBV11-3	18	CASSLDALAGGPYNEQFF
TRBV28	14	CASSLMTALYGYTF
TRBV5-4	12	CASSKTGYEQYF
TRBV27	14	CASSLGRGNQPQHF
TRBV6-1	16	CASSELGGISYNEQFF
TRBV10-1	16	CASRLGTSGIQDTQYF
TRBV7-2	15	CASSLFTGGDQPQHF
TRBV5-4	13	CASSLAIGDEAFF
TRBV11-3	18	CASSFLGTSGVNTGELFF
TRBV5-1	12	CASSFVSDTQYF
TRBV5-4	16	CASSGFGRGRDTEAFF
TRBV19	12	CASSLGNQPQHF
TRBV3-1/TRBV3-2	14	CASRLKGGGHGYTF
TRBV28	16	CASRRTSGTSSYEQYF
TRBV19	15	CASSPPGQGGKTQYF